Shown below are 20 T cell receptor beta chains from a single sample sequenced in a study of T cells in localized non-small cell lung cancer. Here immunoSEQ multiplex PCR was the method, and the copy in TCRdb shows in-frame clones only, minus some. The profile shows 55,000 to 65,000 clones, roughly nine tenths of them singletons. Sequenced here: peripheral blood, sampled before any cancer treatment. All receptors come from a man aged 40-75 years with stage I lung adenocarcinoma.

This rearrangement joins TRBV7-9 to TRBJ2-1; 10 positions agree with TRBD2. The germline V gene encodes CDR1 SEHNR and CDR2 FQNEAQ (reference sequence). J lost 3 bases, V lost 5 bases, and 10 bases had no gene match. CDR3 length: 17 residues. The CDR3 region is CASSARSGRRDYNEQFF. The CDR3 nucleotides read TGTGCCAGCAGCGCGCGTAGCGGGAGGCGGGACTACAATGAGCAGTTCTTC. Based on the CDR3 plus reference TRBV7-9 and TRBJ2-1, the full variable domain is DTGVSQNPRHKITKRGQNVTFRCDPISEHNRLYWYRQTLGQGPEFLTYFQNEAQLEKSRLLSDRFSAERPKGSFSTLEIQRTEQGDSAMYLCASSARSGRRDYNEQFFGPGTRLTVL.

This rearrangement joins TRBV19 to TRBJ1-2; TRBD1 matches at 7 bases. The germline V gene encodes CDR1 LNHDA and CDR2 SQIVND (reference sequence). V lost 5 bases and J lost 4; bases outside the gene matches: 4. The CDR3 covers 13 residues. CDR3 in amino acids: CASSPAGGYGYTF. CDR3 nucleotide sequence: TGTGCCAGTAGTCCAGCAGGGGGCTATGGCTACACCTTC.

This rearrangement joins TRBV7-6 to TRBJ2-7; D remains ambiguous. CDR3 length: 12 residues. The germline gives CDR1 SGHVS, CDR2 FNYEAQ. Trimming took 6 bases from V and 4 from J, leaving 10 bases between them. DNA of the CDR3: TGTGCCAGCAGACCTCAGTTATACGAGCAGTACTTC. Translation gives CASRPQLYEQYF.

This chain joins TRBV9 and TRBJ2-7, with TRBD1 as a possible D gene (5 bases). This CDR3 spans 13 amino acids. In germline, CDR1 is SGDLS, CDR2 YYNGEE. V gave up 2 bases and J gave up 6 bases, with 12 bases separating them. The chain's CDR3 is CASSVWLGREQYF. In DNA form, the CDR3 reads TGTGCCAGCAGCGTTTGGTTGGGGCGCGAGCAGTACTTC.

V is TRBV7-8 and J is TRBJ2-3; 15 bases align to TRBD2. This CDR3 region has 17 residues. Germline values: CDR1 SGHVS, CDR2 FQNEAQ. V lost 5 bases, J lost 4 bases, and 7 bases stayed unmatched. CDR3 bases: TGTGCCAGCAGCCGGACTAGCGGGAGGGTCGACGCAGATACGCAGTATTTT. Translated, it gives CASSRTSGRVDADTQYF.

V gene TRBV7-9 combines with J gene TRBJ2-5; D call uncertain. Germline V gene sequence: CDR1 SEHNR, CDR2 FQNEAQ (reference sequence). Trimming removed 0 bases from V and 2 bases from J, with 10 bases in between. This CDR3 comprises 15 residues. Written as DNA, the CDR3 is TGTGCCAGCAGCTTAGCGCGGTGGGGACAAGAGACCCAGTACTTC. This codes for CASSLARWGQETQYF.

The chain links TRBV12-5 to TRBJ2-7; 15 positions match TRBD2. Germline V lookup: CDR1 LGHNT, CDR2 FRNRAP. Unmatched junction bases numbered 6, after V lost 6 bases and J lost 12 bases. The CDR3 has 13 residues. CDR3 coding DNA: TGTGCTAGTGGCCCCGGACTAGCGGGAGGGACGTACTTC. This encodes CASGPGLAGGTYF. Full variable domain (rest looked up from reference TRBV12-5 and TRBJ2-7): DARVTQTPRHKVTEMGQEVTMRCQPILGHNTVFWYRQTMMQGLELLAYFRNRAPLDDSGMPKDRFSAEMPDATLATLKIQPSEPRDSAVYFCASGPGLAGGTYFGPGTRLTVT.

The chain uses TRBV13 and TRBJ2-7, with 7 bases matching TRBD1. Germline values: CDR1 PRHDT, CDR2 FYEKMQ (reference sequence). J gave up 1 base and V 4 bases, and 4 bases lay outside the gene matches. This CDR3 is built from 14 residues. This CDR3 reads CASSSGQLSYEQYF. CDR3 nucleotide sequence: TGTGCCAGCAGCTCGGGACAGCTTTCCTACGAGCAGTACTTC.

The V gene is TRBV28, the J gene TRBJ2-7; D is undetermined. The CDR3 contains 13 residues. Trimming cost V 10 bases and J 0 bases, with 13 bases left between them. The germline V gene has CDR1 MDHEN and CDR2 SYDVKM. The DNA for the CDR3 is TGTGCCACCTCCGGAGCCAGCTCCTACGAGCAGTACTTC. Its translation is CATSGASSYEQYF.

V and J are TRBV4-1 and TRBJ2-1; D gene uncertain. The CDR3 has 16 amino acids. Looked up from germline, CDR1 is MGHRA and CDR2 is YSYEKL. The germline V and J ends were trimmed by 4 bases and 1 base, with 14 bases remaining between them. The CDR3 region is CASSPLLGGSYNEQFF. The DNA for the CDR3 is TGCGCCAGCAGCCCCCTTTTGGGCGGTTCCTACAATGAGCAGTTCTTC.

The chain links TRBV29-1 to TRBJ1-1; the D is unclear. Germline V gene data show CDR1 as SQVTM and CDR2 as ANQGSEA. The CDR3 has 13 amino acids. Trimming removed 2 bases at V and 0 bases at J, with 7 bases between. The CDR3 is CSVENGMNTEAFF. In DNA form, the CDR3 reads TGCAGCGTTGAAAACGGGATGAACACTGAAGCTTTCTTT.

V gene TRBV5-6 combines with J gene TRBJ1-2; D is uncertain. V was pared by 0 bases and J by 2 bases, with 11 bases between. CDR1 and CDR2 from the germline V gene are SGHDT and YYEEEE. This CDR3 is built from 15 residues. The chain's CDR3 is CASSLVTARNYGYTF. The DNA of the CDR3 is TGTGCCAGCAGCTTGGTTACAGCTAGAAACTATGGCTACACCTTC.

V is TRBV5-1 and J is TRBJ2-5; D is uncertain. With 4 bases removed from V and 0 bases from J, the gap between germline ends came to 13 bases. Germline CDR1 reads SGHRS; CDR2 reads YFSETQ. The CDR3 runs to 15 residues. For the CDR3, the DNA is TGCGCCAGCAGCCCCGGAGCCCAGAACCAAGAGACCCAGTACTTC. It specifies CASSPGAQNQETQYF.

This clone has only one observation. The CDR3 coding sequence is TGTGCCAGCAGCTCCCAAGGGGATCTTGGGGAAAAACTGTTTTTT. Protein: CASSSQGDLGEKLFF. V gene TRBV5-4 combines with J gene TRBJ1-4; TRBD1 is a possible D gene (5 bases). CDR3 size: 15 residues. V lost 3 bases and J lost 8, with 17 bases in between. Germline lookup yields CDR1 SGHNT and CDR2 YYREEE (reference sequence).

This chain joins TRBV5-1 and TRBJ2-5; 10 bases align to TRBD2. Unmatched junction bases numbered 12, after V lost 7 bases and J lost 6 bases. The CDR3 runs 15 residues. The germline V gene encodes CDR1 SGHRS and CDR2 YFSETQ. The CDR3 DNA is TGCGCCAGCGGGGACCCTAGCGGGAGCATGAAGACCCAGTACTTC. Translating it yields CASGDPSGSMKTQYF.

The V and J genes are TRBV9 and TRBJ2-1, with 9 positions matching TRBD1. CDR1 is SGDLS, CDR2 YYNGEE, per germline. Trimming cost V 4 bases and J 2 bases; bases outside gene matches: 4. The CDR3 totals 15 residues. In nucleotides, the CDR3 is TGTGCCAGCAGCACGGGACAGGGAGCCTACAATGAGCAGTTCTTC. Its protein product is CASSTGQGAYNEQFF.

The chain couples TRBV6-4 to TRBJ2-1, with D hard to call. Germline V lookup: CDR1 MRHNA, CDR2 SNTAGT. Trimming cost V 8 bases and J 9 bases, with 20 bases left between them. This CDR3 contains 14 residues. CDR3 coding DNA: TGTGCCAGCTTGAACCTAGAGTATGTAGGTGAGCAGTTCTTC. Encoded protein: CASLNLEYVGEQFF.

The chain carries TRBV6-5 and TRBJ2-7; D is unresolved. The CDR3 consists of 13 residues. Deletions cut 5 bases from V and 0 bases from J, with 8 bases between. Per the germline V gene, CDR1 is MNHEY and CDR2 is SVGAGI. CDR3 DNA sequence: TGTGCCAGCAGTCTTGAATCCTCCTACGAGCAGTACTTC. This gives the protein CASSLESSYEQYF.

The CDR3 sequence is CASGGQGSYEQYF. CDR3 nucleotides: TGTGCCAGCGGGGGACAGGGCTCCTACGAGCAGTACTTC. This chain uses TRBV25-1 with TRBJ2-7; 9 positions agree with TRBD1. Germline V lookup: CDR1 MGHDK, CDR2 SYGVNS. The trim removed 8 bases at V and 0 bases at J, leaving 2 bases unmatched. This CDR3 contains 13 residues.

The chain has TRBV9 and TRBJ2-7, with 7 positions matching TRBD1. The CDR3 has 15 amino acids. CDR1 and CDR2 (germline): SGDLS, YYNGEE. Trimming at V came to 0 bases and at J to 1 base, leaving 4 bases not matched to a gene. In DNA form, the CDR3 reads TGTGCCAGCAGCGTAGGACAGGGTCTTTCCTACGAGCAGTACTTC. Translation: CASSVGQGLSYEQYF. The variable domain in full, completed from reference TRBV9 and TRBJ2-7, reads DSGVTQTPKHLITATGQRVTLRCSPRSGDLSVYWYQQSLDQGLQFLIQYYNGEERAKGNILERFSAQQFPDLHSELNLSSLELGDSALYFCASSVGQGLSYEQYFGPGTRLTVT.